One and the same sample provided the 17 T cell receptor beta chains below, sequenced in a study of blood T cells in healthy people across ages. The second PCR ran about 6 to 11 cycles with a sample-barcoded 5' primer and J-beta primers. TCRdb redid the calling of the 5' RACE reads with MiXCR, one entry per CDR3 protein. The sample consists of fewer than 700,000 distinct CDR3 sequences, 40% to 50% of them appearing once. The sample taken for sequencing was blood. These receptor sequences come from a man older than 75 in good health.

The gene calls are TRBV6-5 and TRBJ2-7; 8 bases line up with TRBD1. V was pared by 1 base and J by 2 bases, with 7 bases of the junction left unmatched. The CDR3 runs 16 residues. Germline loops: CDR1 MNHEY, CDR2 SVGAGI. The DNA of the CDR3 is TGTGCCAGCAGTTACTTCAGGACAGGGAAAACCTACGAGCAGTACTTC. It specifies CASSYFRTGKTYEQYF.

The CDR3 DNA sequence: TGTGCCAGCAGGCCAGGACAGATGTACACAGATGTGCAGTATTTT. Translation gives CASRPGQMYTDVQYF. The gene calls are TRBV12-3 or TRBV12-4 and TRBJ2-3; possible D gene TRBD1, 6 bases. Trimming took 6 bases from V and 11 from J, leaving 24 bases between them. The CDR3 runs to 15 residues.

This chain links TRBV20-1 with TRBJ1-5; 7 bases fit TRBD1. The CDR3 runs to 13 residues. Per germline, CDR1 DFQATT and CDR2 SNEGSKA (reference sequence). With V trimmed by 3 bases and J by 6 bases, 5 bases remained unmatched. CDR3 in DNA: TGCAGTGCTAGGTACAGGGGAACTCAGCCCCAGCATTTT. Its translation: CSARYRGTQPQHF.

In DNA, the CDR3 is TGTGCCAGCAACTTACGAACCGGGGGTCACAATGAGCAGTACTTC. Translating gives CASNLRTGGHNEQYF. The chain couples TRBV27 to TRBJ2-1; D might be TRBD2 (6 bases). Gene TRBJ2-7 matches the end of the DNA better, so the J call may be wrong. The CDR3 sequence is 15 residues long. The germline gives CDR1 MNHEY, CDR2 SMNVEV (reference sequence).

In this sample, this clonotype turned up once. A junction boundary mismatches the germline segment, possibly from a read error. The chain couples TRBV6-2 or TRBV6-3 to TRBJ2-7, with 7 nucleotides matching TRBD1. From germline, CDR1 is MNHEY and CDR2 SVGEGT. The CDR3 consists of 16 residues. CDR3 DNA sequence: TGTGCCAGCAGTTACTCGAGGCTCAGGGGGACCTACGAGCATTACTTC. This translates into CASSYSRLRGTYEHYF.

The chain links TRBV28 to TRBJ2-1; TRBD2 matches 7 bases. V shed 5 bases, J shed 4 bases, and the junction held 11 bases outside the gene matches. Germline V gene sequence: CDR1 MDHEN, CDR2 SYDVKM. The CDR3 has 16 amino acids. CDR3 sequence (DNA): TGTGCCAGCAGTGCCCCGACGGCGGGAGAATACAATGAGCAGTTCTTC. The encoded protein is CASSAPTAGEYNEQFF.

As for this clonotype: At one end, the junction sequence differs from germline, possibly due to a read error. The rearrangement uses TRBV11-3 and TRBJ2-3, with D possibly matching TRBD1 (6 bases). This CDR3 has 15 amino acids. Germline CDR1 is SGHNT and CDR2 is YENEEA. CDR3 region: CASSLNGRGTDTQYF. CDR3 DNA sequence: TGTGCCAGCAGCTTAAATGGCAGGGGCACGGATACGCAGTATTTT. Drawing the rest from reference TRBV11-3 and TRBJ2-3, the complete variable domain is EAGVVQSPRYKIIEKKQPVAFWCNPISGHNTLYWYLQNLGQGPELLIRYENEEAVDDSQLPKDRFSAERLKGVDSTLKIQPAELGDSAVYLCASSLNGRGTDTQYFGPGTRLTVL.

This chain uses TRBV3-1 with TRBJ1-5; D remains unclear. In germline, CDR1 is LGHDT, CDR2 YNNKEL (reference sequence). The CDR3 runs to 14 residues. V was clipped by 5 bases and J by 3 bases, with 11 bases between them. CDR3 sequence (DNA): TGTGCCAGCAGCGACAAGCGGAACAATCAGCCCCAGCATTTT. This codes for CASSDKRNNQPQHF.

This clonotype has a count of ten or more. The CDR3 loop is CASGSLFSGSYNEQFF. CDR3 DNA: TGTGCTAGTGGTTCTCTGTTTAGCGGATCCTACAATGAGCAGTTCTTC. The chain uses TRBV12-5 and TRBJ2-1; TRBD2 is a possible D gene (6 bases). The CDR3 is made up of 16 amino acids. The ends were cut back, 4 bases at V and 1 base at J, with 14 bases in the middle. Germline assignment: CDR1 LGHNT and CDR2 FRNRAP.

The chain couples TRBV6-4 to TRBJ2-1; perhaps TRBD1 as D (6 bases). Germline V gene lookup returns CDR1 MRHNA and CDR2 SNTAGT. The CDR3 is 17 residues long. V lost 5 bases and J 6 bases, leaving 23 bases between the germline ends. This CDR3 is CASSIYSTGARGNEQFF. The CDR3 nucleotides read TGTGCCAGCAGTATTTATTCGACAGGCGCCCGGGGCAATGAGCAGTTCTTC.

This chain links TRBV29-1 with TRBJ2-5; D is uncertain. CDR3 length: 11 amino acids. Trimming removed 7 bases at V and 11 bases at J, with 17 bases between. Germline V lookup: CDR1 SQVTM, CDR2 ANQGSEA. DNA of the CDR3: TGCAGCGGCCTGGAAGGGAATGAGCAGTACTTC. Translating gives CSGLEGNEQYF.

The chain employs TRBV29-1 and TRBJ2-3, with 7 bases that match TRBD2. CDR1 and CDR2 (germline): SQVTM, ANQGSEA. V lost 4 bases to trimming and J lost 4 bases; unmatched junction nucleotides: 2. This CDR3 region has 12 residues. CDR3 in amino acids: CSVASGADTQYF. CDR3 in DNA: TGCAGCGTTGCTAGCGGAGCAGATACGCAGTATTTT.

The rearrangement links TRBV6-2 or TRBV6-3 to TRBJ2-7, with 9 bases matching TRBD2. V shed 6 bases and J 7 bases; nucleotides not matched to a gene: 19. Germline assignment: CDR1 MNHEY and CDR2 SVGEGT. The CDR3 has 17 amino acids. CDR3 in amino acids: CASRNPGLAGGGNEQYF. The CDR3 bases are TGTGCCAGCAGAAACCCGGGACTAGCAGGGGGGGGCAATGAGCAGTACTTC.

The chain recombines TRBV5-6 with TRBJ2-3; 7 bases match TRBD2. CDR1 and CDR2 (germline): SGHDT, YYEEEE. Unmatched junction bases numbered 10, after V lost 4 bases and J lost 2 bases. This CDR3 has 16 amino acids. Here the CDR3 reads CASSRAGLAHTDTQYF. As DNA, the CDR3 is TGTGCCAGCAGCCGAGCGGGACTCGCTCACACAGATACGCAGTATTTT. Combining the CDR3 with reference TRBV5-6 and TRBJ2-3 gives the whole variable domain DAGVTQSPTHLIKTRGQQVTLRCSPKSGHDTVSWYQQALGQGPQFIFQYYEEEERQRGNFPDRFSGHQFPNYSSELNVNALLLGDSALYLCASSRAGLAHTDTQYFGPGTRLTVL.

This clonotype came up a few times. This chain connects TRBV10-2 to TRBJ2-1; 7 bases fit TRBD2. Germline V lookup: CDR1 WSHSY, CDR2 SAAADI. The CDR3 covers 18 residues. V was clipped by 4 bases and J by 6 bases; unmatched bases: 18. The CDR3 region is CASSGSVGGSSRTNEQFF. The CDR3 DNA reads TGCGCCAGCAGTGGCTCGGTCGGGGGGTCCTCACGGACCAATGAGCAGTTCTTC.

The chain links TRBV7-2 to TRBJ2-1, with TRBD2 matching over 11 bases. The CDR3 loop spans 15 amino acids. The germline gives CDR1 SGHTA, CDR2 FQGNSA. V shed 5 bases, J shed 5 bases, and the junction held 5 bases outside the gene matches. CDR3 DNA sequence: TGTGCCAGCAGCAACCGACTAGCGGGGAACAATGAGCAGTTCTTC. Translating it yields CASSNRLAGNNEQFF.

This clonotype has only a few counts. The rearrangement joins TRBV10-3 to TRBJ1-1; D is uncertain. The germline V gene has CDR1 ENHRY and CDR2 SYGVKD. V dropped 4 bases and J dropped 1 base, with 13 bases sitting between them. The CDR3 has 15 residues. The CDR3 loop reads CAISGDGSWNTEAFF. The CDR3, as DNA: TGTGCCATCAGTGGGGATGGATCCTGGAACACTGAAGCTTTCTTT.